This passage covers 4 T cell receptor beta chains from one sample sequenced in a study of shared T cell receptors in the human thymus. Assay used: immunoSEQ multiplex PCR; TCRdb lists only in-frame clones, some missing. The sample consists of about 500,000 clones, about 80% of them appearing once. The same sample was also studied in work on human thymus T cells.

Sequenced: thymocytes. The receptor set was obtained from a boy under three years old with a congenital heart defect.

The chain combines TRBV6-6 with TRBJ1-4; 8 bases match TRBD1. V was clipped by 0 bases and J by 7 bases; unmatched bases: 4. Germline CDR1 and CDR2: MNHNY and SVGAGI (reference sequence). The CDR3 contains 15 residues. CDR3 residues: CASSYSTGTGEKLFF. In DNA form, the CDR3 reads TGTGCCAGCAGTTACTCGACCGGGACAGGTGAAAAACTGTTTTTT.

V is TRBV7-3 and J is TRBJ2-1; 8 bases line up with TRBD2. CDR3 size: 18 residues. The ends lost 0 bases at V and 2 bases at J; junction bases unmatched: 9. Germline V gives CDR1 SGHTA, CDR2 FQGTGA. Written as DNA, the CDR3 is TGTGCCAGCAGCTTAACGGGTGCTGCGGGAGGCCCCTACAATGAGCAGTTCTTC. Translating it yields CASSLTGAAGGPYNEQFF.

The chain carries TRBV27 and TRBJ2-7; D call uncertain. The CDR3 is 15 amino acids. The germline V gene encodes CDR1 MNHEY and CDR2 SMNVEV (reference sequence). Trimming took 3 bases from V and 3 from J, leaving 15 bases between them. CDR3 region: CASSFSSRTHYEQYF. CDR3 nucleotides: TGTGCCAGCAGTTTCAGTTCCAGAACCCACTACGAGCAGTACTTC.

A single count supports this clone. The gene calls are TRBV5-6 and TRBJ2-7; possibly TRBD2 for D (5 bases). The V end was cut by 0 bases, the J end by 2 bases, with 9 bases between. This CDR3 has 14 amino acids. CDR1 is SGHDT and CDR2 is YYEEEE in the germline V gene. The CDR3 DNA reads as TGTGCCAGCAGCTTGGAAAAGCGGACCTACGAGCAGTACTTC. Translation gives CASSLEKRTYEQYF.